This T cell receptor beta chain was profiled in a study of patients and donors after allogeneic stem cell transplantation. TCRdb re-derived calls from the RT-PCR reads in MiXCR, one entry per CDR3 protein. The sample shows about 960,000 distinct CDR3 sequences, 18% of them seen only once. Deletions cut 3 bases from V and 0 bases from J, with 8 bases between. The CDR3 extends over 14 amino acids. Germline CDR1 is SQVTM and CDR2 is ANQGSEA. What was sequenced was blood, either unsorted or a sorted T cell fraction (not recorded which). The rearrangement links TRBV29-1 to TRBJ2-2; no reliable D call. The receptor's source is a human donor who was either an allogeneic HSCT recipient or a stem cell or donor lymphocyte infusion donor (not recorded which). It is not recorded whose cells these are; they may come from a transplant donor. As DNA, the CDR3 is TGCAGCGTTGAGGTTGGTCCGAACACCGGGGAGCTGTTTTTT. It yields the protein CSVEVGPNTGELFF.